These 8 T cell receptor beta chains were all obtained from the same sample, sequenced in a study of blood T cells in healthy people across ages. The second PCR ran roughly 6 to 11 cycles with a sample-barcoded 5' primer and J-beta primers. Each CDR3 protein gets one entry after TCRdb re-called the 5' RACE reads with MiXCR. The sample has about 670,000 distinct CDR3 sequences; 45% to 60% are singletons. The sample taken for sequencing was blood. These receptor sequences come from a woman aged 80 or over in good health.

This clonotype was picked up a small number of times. The CDR3 bases are TGTGCCAGCAGGACCGGACAGGATACCTACGAGCAGTACTTC. Translation gives CASRTGQDTYEQYF. The rearrangement uses TRBV6-6 and TRBJ2-7; 7 nucleotides agree with TRBD1. The ends lost 6 bases at V and 2 bases at J; junction bases unmatched: 7. From germline, CDR1 is MNHNY and CDR2 SVGAGI (reference sequence). This CDR3 is 14 amino acids long.

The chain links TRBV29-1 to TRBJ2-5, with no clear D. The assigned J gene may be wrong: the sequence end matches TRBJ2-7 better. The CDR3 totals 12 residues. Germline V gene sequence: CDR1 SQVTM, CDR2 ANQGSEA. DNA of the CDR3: TGCAGCGTTGCCCAGTCGATCTACGAGCAGTACTTC. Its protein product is CSVAQSIYEQYF.

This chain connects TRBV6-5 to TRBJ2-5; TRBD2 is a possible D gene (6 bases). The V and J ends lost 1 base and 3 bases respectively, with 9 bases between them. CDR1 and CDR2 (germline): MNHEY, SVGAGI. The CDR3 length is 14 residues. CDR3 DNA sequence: TGTGCCAGCAGTTACTACGGGAGCGAAGAGACCCAGTACTTC. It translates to CASSYYGSEETQYF.

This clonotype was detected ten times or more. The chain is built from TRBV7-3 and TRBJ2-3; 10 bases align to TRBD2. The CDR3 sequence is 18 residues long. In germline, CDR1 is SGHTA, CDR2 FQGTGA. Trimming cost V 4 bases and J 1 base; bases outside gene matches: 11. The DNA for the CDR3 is TGTGCCAGCAGCTCCCAAGGAGCTAGCGGGGGACGCACAGATACGCAGTATTTT. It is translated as CASSSQGASGGRTDTQYF. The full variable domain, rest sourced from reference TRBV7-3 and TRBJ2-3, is GAGVSQTPSNKVTEKGKYVELRCDPISGHTALYWYRQSLGQGPEFLIYFQGTGAADDSGLPNDRFFAVRPEGSVSTLKIQRTERGDSAVYLCASSSQGASGGRTDTQYFGPGTRLTVL.

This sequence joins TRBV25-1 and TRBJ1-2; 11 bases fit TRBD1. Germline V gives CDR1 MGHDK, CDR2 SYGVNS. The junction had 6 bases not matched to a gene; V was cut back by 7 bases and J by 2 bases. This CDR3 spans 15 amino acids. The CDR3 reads CASNVGQGANYGYTF. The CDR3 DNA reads TGTGCCAGCAATGTCGGACAGGGGGCGAACTATGGCTACACCTTC.

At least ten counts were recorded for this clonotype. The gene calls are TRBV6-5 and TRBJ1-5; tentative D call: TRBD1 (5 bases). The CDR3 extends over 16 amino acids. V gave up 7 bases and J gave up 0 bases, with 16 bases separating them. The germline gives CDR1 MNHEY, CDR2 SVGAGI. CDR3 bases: TGTGCCAGCACTTCCTCGGGGCCATATAGCAATCAGCCCCAGCATTTT. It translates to CASTSSGPYSNQPQHF.

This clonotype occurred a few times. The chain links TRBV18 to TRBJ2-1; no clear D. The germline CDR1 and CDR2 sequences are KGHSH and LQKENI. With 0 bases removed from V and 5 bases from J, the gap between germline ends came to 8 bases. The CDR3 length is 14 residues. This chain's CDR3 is CASSPPGSDNEQFF. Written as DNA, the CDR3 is TGTGCCAGCTCACCACCGGGTTCCGACAATGAGCAGTTCTTC. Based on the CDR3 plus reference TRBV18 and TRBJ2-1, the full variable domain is NAGVMQNPRHLVRRRGQEARLRCSPMKGHSHVYWYRQLPEEGLKFMVYLQKENIIDESGMPKERFSAEFPKEGPSILRIQQVVRGDSAAYFCASSPPGSDNEQFFGPGTRLTVL.

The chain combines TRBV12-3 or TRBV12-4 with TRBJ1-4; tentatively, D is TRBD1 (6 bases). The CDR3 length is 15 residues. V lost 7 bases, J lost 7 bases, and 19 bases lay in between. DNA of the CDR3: TGTGCCAGCACTCTAAGGGGGGATGGTGGTGAAAAACTGTTTTTT. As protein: CASTLRGDGGEKLFF.